These 18 T cell receptor beta chains were sequenced from one sample in a study of blood T cell repertoires in COVID-19. Sequenced by immunoSEQ multiplex PCR; TCRdb stores in-frame clones only, minus some. The sample contains 650,000 to 800,000 clones, 85% to 90% of which appear only once. The sample consisted of peripheral blood. These receptors were obtained from a woman younger than 35 with acute or convalescent COVID-19.

This clone has more than one count but fewer than ten. V gene TRBV5-6 combines with J gene TRBJ1-2; possible D gene TRBD1, 6 bases. The CDR3 is 15 residues long. V was pared by 0 bases and J by 7 bases, with 16 bases between. Germline V gene sequence: CDR1 SGHDT, CDR2 YYEEEE. The CDR3 nucleotides are TGTGCCAGCAGCTTGGTCGGGACCGCAGGGGCTGGCTACACCTTC. Protein: CASSLVGTAGAGYTF. Complete variable domain (other parts from reference TRBV5-6 and TRBJ1-2): DAGVTQSPTHLIKTRGQQVTLRCSPKSGHDTVSWYQQALGQGPQFIFQYYEEEERQRGNFPDRFSGHQFPNYSSELNVNALLLGDSALYLCASSLVGTAGAGYTFGSGTRLTVV.

A single count supports this clone. The V and J genes are TRBV7-8 and TRBJ1-4; TRBD1 is a possible D gene (6 bases). The V and J ends lost 5 bases and 1 base respectively, with 11 bases between them. Germline V gene lookup returns CDR1 SGHVS and CDR2 FQNEAQ. The CDR3 covers 15 residues. DNA for the CDR3: TGTGCCAGCAGCCCCCAAGGGGGAACTAATGAAAAACTGTTTTTT. The encoded protein is CASSPQGGTNEKLFF.

The CDR3: CASSPAGRQTEAFF. DNA for the CDR3: TGTGCCAGCAGCCCGGCGGGACGGCAGACTGAAGCTTTCTTT. The chain carries TRBV5-5 and TRBJ1-1; D is possibly TRBD1 (5 bases). This CDR3 spans 14 amino acids. Trimming shortened V by 4 bases and J by 5 bases, and 15 bases separated the two germline ends. Looked up from germline, CDR1 is SGHKS and CDR2 is YYEKEE (reference sequence).

The chain uses TRBV30 and TRBJ2-1, with 15 positions matching TRBD2. Germline V gives CDR1 GTSNPN, CDR2 SVGIG (reference sequence). CDR3 length: 13 residues. CDR3: CACQGLAGGDQFF. CDR3 nucleotides: TGTGCTTGCCAGGGACTAGCGGGGGGAGATCAGTTCTTC.

The CDR3 nucleotides are TGTGCCAGCACCAACTGGGACAGAGAAGCTTTCTTT. Amino acids: CASTNWDREAFF. This chain uses TRBV6-5 with TRBJ1-1; 7 positions agree with TRBD1. The V segment lost 7 bases and the J segment 8 bases; nucleotides outside the gene matches: 7. The germline gives CDR1 MNHEY, CDR2 SVGAGI. This CDR3 spans 12 amino acids.

The chain recombines TRBV29-1 with TRBJ2-5, with TRBD1 matching over 7 bases. The germline V gene encodes CDR1 SQVTM and CDR2 ANQGSEA. V dropped 6 bases and J dropped 1; count of bases not matched to a gene: 11. The CDR3 extends over 15 amino acids. Here the CDR3 reads CSVTQTGQPQETQYF. In nucleotides, the CDR3 is TGCAGCGTCACCCAGACGGGACAGCCCCAAGAGACCCAGTACTTC. Using reference TRBV29-1 and TRBJ2-5 for the parts outside the CDR3, the full variable domain is SAVISQKPSRDICQRGTSLTIQCQVDSQVTMMFWYRQQPGQSLTLIATANQGSEATYESGFVIDKFPISRPNLTFSTLTVSNMSPEDSSIYLCSVTQTGQPQETQYFGPGTRLLVL.

This chain uses TRBV27 with TRBJ1-6; a possible D gene is TRBD1 (6 bases). The ends were cut back, 4 bases at V and 0 bases at J, with 16 bases in the middle. CDR1 and CDR2 from the germline V gene are MNHEY and SMNVEV (reference sequence). This CDR3 has 18 residues. The DNA for the CDR3 is TGTGCCAGCAGTTCCATTACAGGACAGAGCTCCTATAATTCACCCCTCCACTTT. This codes for CASSSITGQSSYNSPLHF.

The V gene is TRBV6-5, the J gene TRBJ1-4; 8 positions agree with TRBD1. Per the germline V gene, CDR1 is MNHEY and CDR2 is SVGAGI. There are 16 residues in the CDR3. V lost 2 bases to trimming and J lost 5 bases; unmatched junction nucleotides: 7. The CDR3: CASSYTPDRVNEKLFF. In DNA, the CDR3 is TGTGCCAGCAGTTACACCCCGGACAGGGTAAATGAAAAACTGTTTTTT.

The chain has TRBV28 and TRBJ1-5; D might be TRBD1 (6 bases). The length of the CDR3 is 14 residues. Between the trimmed V and J ends, which lost 1 base and 7 bases, there was a span of 11 bases. Germline V lookup: CDR1 MDHEN, CDR2 SYDVKM. The CDR3 DNA is TGTGCCAGCAGTTTATACAGGGTGGGCCAGCCCCAGCATTTT. Protein product: CASSLYRVGQPQHF.

V and J are TRBV9 and TRBJ2-7, with TRBD2 as a possible D gene (6 bases). Germline CDR1 SGDLS, CDR2 YYNGEE. Trimming removed 5 bases from V and 2 bases from J, with 17 bases in between. This CDR3 is built from 15 residues. The CDR3 DNA reads as TGTGCCAGCAGTCCCGGAGGGACGAATACCTACGAGCAGTACTTC. It specifies CASSPGGTNTYEQYF.

The chain links TRBV6-1 to TRBJ2-1; 11 bases are a match to TRBD2. CDR1 MNHNS and CDR2 SASEGT come from the germline V gene. The junction had 3 bases not matched to a gene; V was cut back by 3 bases and J by 2 bases. The CDR3 runs to 16 residues. CDR3 DNA sequence: TGTGCCAGCAGTGATATTAGCGGGGGGGCCTACAATGAGCAGTTCTTC. Translation: CASSDISGGAYNEQFF.

The gene calls are TRBV6-1 and TRBJ1-3; D is undetermined. CDR3 length equals 17 residues. With 3 bases removed from V and 8 bases from J, the gap between germline ends came to 23 bases. Germline CDR1 MNHNS, CDR2 SASEGT. The CDR3 protein is CASSEDPGGRTMDTIYF. For the CDR3, the DNA is TGTGCCAGCAGTGAGGACCCGGGAGGACGGACCATGGACACCATATATTTT.

This clone has a single count. The V and J genes are TRBV3-1 (or the pseudogene TRBV3-2) and TRBJ2-3; possible D gene TRBD2, 6 bases. V was cut by 4 bases and J by 6 bases, with 14 bases left in between. Per the germline V gene, CDR1 is LGHDT and CDR2 is YNNKEL (reference sequence). CDR3 size: 14 residues. The CDR3: CASSPLAVRDTQYF. The CDR3 bases are TGTGCCAGCAGCCCCTTAGCGGTTCGGGATACGCAGTATTTT.

This clone was recorded only once. The V call is TRBV10-3, the J call TRBJ1-2; 7 nucleotides line up with TRBD1. Trimming took 7 bases from V and 3 from J; bases not matched to a gene: 5. Germline V gene data show CDR1 as ENHRY and CDR2 as SYGVKD. The length of the CDR3 is 13 residues. The DNA for the CDR3 is TGTGCCATCACCCGACAGGGCGACTATGGCTACACCTTC. Amino acids: CAITRQGDYGYTF.

J is TRBJ1-1 and V is TRBV6-5, with no clear D. The CDR3 sequence is 14 residues long. V lost 4 bases and J lost 4, with 13 bases in between. Germline V lookup: CDR1 MNHEY, CDR2 SVGAGI. The CDR3 sequence: CASSSLRVSTEAFF. CDR3 in DNA: TGTGCCAGCAGTTCCCTGAGGGTAAGCACTGAAGCTTTCTTT.

V is TRBV13 and J is TRBJ1-2; 7 nucleotides match TRBD1. From germline, CDR1 is PRHDT and CDR2 FYEKMQ (reference sequence). The CDR3 has 18 amino acids. Germline trimming cut 0 bases from V and 2 bases from J; bases unmatched to any gene: 12. CDR3 nucleotide sequence: TGTGCCAGCAGCTTAGGGAGGGGGCGGGGTGATAACAACTATGGCTACACCTTC. It encodes CASSLGRGRGDNNYGYTF.

The chain uses TRBV7-9 and TRBJ2-1; D remains ambiguous. V gave up 5 bases and J gave up 7 bases, with 9 bases separating them. The CDR3 sequence is 12 residues long. CDR1 is SEHNR and CDR2 is FQNEAQ in the germline V gene (reference sequence). CDR3 loop: CASSPHLNEQFF. The CDR3 bases are TGTGCCAGCAGCCCCCACTTAAATGAGCAGTTCTTC. Supplemented by reference TRBV7-9 and TRBJ2-1, the full variable domain reads DTGVSQNPRHKITKRGQNVTFRCDPISEHNRLYWYRQTLGQGPEFLTYFQNEAQLEKSRLLSDRFSAERPKGSFSTLEIQRTEQGDSAMYLCASSPHLNEQFFGPGTRLTVL.

A single count supports this clone. The rearrangement uses TRBV4-3 and TRBJ2-3; 12 bases agree with TRBD2. The germline V gene has CDR1 LGHNA and CDR2 YSLEER. CDR3 length equals 17 residues. V shed 2 bases and J 2 bases; nucleotides not matched to a gene: 5. The CDR3 loop is CASSQRTSGDTTDTQYF. CDR3 DNA: TGCGCCAGCAGCCAACGGACTAGCGGGGATACCACAGATACGCAGTATTTT.